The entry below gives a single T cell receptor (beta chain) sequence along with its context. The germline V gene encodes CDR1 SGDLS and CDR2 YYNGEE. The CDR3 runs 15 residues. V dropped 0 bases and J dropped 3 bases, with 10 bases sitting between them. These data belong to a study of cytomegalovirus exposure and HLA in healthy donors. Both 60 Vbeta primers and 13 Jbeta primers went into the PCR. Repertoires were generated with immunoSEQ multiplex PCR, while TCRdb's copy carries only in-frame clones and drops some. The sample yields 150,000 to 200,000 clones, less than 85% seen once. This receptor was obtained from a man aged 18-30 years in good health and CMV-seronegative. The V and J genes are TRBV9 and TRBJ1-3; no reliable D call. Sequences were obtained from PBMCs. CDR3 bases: TGTGCCAGCAGCGTAGGAGGCGCTCGTGGAAACACCATATATTTT. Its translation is CASSVGGARGNTIYF.